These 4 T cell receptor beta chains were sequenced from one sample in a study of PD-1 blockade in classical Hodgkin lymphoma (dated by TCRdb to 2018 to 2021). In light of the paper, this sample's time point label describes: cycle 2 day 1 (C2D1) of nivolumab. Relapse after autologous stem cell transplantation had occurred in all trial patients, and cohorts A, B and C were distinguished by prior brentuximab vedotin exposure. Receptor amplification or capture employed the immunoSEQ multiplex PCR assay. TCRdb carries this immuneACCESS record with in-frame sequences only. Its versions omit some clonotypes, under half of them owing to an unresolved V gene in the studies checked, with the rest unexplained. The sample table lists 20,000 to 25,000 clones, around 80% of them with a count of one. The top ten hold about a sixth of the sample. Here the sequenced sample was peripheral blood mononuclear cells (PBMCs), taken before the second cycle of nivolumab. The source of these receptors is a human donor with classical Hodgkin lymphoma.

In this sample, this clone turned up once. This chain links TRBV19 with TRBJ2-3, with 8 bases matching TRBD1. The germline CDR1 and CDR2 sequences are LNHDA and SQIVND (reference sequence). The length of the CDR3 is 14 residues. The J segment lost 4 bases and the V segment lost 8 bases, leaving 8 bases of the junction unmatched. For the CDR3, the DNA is TGTGCCAGTGCGGTCGACAGGGGCGCAGATACGCAGTATTTT. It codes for CASAVDRGADTQYF. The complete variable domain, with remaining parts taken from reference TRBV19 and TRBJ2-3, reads DGGITQSPKYLFRKEGQNVTLSCEQNLNHDAMYWYRQDPGQGLRLIYYSQIVNDFQKGDIAEGYSVSREKKESFPLTVTSAQKNPTAFYLCASAVDRGADTQYFGPGTRLTVL.

CDR3 nucleotides: TGCGCCAGCAGCTTGAGAGGGGCGGGAGGGCCGTCAGAGACCCAGTACTTC. Translation gives CASSLRGAGGPSETQYF. The rearrangement links TRBV5-1 to TRBJ2-5, with TRBD2 identical over 9 bases. The germline gives CDR1 SGHRS, CDR2 YFSETQ. The CDR3 covers 17 residues. J lost 4 bases, V lost 1 base, and 11 bases had no gene match.

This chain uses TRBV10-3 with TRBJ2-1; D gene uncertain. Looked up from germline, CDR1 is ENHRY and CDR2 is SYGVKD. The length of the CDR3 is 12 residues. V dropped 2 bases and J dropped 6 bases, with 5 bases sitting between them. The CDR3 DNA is TGTGCCATCAGTGAGACCAGCAATGAGCAGTTCTTC. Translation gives CAISETSNEQFF.

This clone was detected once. The CDR3 region is CASSSRGASGSYEQYF. CDR3 nucleotide sequence: TGTGCCAGCAGTTCCCGGGGGGCTAGCGGGAGCTACGAGCAGTACTTC. This chain uses TRBV6-6 with TRBJ2-7; TRBD2 matches at 10 bases. The V segment lost 4 bases and the J segment 3 bases; nucleotides outside the gene matches: 9. The V gene's germline CDR1 is MNHNY and CDR2 SVGAGI (reference sequence). The length of the CDR3 is 16 residues.